A single sample is the source of the 10 T cell receptor beta chains below, sequenced in a study of T cells in Graves' hyperthyroidism and ophthalmopathy. TCR beta CDR3 sequences were amplified from RNA transcripts. Using the HTBI primer set, a first-round RT-PCR was run on the TCR CDR3. MiXCR, applied by TCRdb to the multiplex PCR reads, yields one record per CDR3 protein. The repertoire holds about 560,000 distinct CDR3 sequences, around 15% seen once, with around 14% in the top ten. The sample taken for sequencing was blood. The receptors were gathered from a woman in her forties with Graves' hyperthyroidism.

This clonotype has a count of ten or more. The gene calls are TRBV20-1 and TRBJ1-1; D unclear. The CDR3 runs to 11 residues. CDR1 and CDR2 from the germline V gene are DFQATT and SNEGSKA (reference sequence). The CDR3 bases are TGCAGCCCGGGTTTTCACACTGAAGCTTTCTTT. Its protein is CSPGFHTEAFF.

This clonotype was seen more than once but under ten times. The V gene is TRBV6-5, the J gene TRBJ2-5; TRBD2 might be the D (5 bases). Germline V gives CDR1 MNHEY, CDR2 SVGAGI. Trimming took 0 bases from V and 5 from J, leaving 13 bases between them. This CDR3 region has 15 residues. In nucleotides, the CDR3 is TGTGCCAGCAGTTACTCTGCGGGTTTTGGGGAGACCCAGTACTTC. This encodes CASSYSAGFGETQYF.

This clonotype appeared many times. V gene TRBV28 combines with J gene TRBJ2-6; TRBD1 matches 8 bases. V gave up 10 bases and J gave up 0 bases; unmatched junction bases: 8. Germline V CDR1 and CDR2: MDHEN, SYDVKM. This CDR3 contains 16 residues. The CDR3 sequence is CATGTGEFSGANVLTF. The CDR3 nucleotides read TGTGCCACCGGGACAGGTGAATTCTCTGGGGCCAACGTCCTGACTTTC.

This clonotype was recorded many times. The chain uses TRBV20-1 and TRBJ1-6, with D hard to call. V gave up 5 bases and J gave up 5 bases, with 4 bases separating them. Germline CDR1 DFQATT, CDR2 SNEGSKA (reference sequence). There are 11 residues in the CDR3. The CDR3 nucleotides are TGCAGTGCTCGTGATAATTCACCCCTCCACTTT. Translated, it gives CSARDNSPLHF.

This clonotype was seen ten or more times. This chain connects TRBV12-3 or TRBV12-4 to TRBJ1-1, with TRBD1 matching over 9 bases. V lost 6 bases to trimming and J lost 4 bases; unmatched junction nucleotides: 6. The CDR3 runs 14 residues. The CDR3 loop reads CASRWTGEGTEAFF. Written as DNA, the CDR3 is TGTGCCAGCAGGTGGACAGGGGAGGGCACTGAAGCTTTCTTT.

V is TRBV6-5 and J is TRBJ1-6; TRBD1 matches 10 bases. This CDR3 comprises 17 residues. V was clipped by 0 bases and J by 3 bases; unmatched bases: 2. Germline-derived CDR1 and CDR2 are MNHEY and SVGAGI. Here the CDR3 reads CASSYSGQGFYNSPLHF. CDR3 nucleotide sequence: TGTGCCAGCAGTTACTCGGGACAGGGGTTCTATAATTCACCCCTCCACTTT.

This clonotype was seen at least ten times. V and J are TRBV7-2 and TRBJ2-7, with 7 bases that match TRBD2. In germline, CDR1 is SGHTA, CDR2 FQGNSA. V was clipped by 2 bases and J by 5 bases; unmatched bases: 9. CDR3 length equals 15 residues. CDR3 sequence: CASSLKAGPPHEQYF. The CDR3 DNA reads TGTGCCAGCAGCTTAAAAGCGGGACCTCCCCACGAGCAGTACTTC.

This clonotype was picked up many times. The chain is built from TRBV30 and TRBJ1-4, with D unclear. The germline V gene has CDR1 GTSNPN and CDR2 SVGIG (reference sequence). The CDR3 runs 17 residues. With 0 bases removed from V and 0 bases from J, the gap between germline ends came to 14 bases. The CDR3 DNA sequence: TGTGCCTGGAGTGTATGGACCATAGGAACAACTAATGAAAAACTGTTTTTT. This translates into CAWSVWTIGTTNEKLFF.

This rearrangement joins TRBV13 to TRBJ2-7, with 7 bases matching TRBD2. This CDR3 has 13 amino acids. V shed 8 bases, J shed 0 bases, and the junction held 4 bases outside the gene matches. From germline, CDR1 is PRHDT and CDR2 FYEKMQ (reference sequence). DNA for the CDR3: TGTGCCAGCGGAAGGACTAGCTCCTACGAGCAGTACTTC. Encoded protein: CASGRTSSYEQYF.

This clonotype was recorded at least ten times. This rearrangement joins TRBV6-1 to TRBJ1-1; D uncertain. Germline assignment: CDR1 MNHNS and CDR2 SASEGT. Trimming stripped 5 bases from V and 0 bases from J, with 13 bases between. The CDR3 covers 15 residues. CDR3 bases: TGTGCCAGCAGTCCTGGGGTCAGCATGAACACTGAAGCTTTCTTT. Translating it yields CASSPGVSMNTEAFF.